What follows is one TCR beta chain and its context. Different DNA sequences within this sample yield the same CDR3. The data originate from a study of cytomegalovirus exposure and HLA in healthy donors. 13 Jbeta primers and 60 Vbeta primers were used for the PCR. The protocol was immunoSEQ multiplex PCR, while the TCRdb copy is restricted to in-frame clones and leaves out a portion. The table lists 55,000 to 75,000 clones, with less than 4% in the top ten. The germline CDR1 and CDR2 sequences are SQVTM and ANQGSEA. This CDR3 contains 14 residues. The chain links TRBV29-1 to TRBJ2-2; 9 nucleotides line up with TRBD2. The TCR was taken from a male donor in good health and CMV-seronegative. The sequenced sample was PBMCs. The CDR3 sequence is CGVGGRGGTGELFF. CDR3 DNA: TGCGGGGTTGGAGGGCGGGGGGGCACGGGGGAGCTGTTTTTT.